The 18 T cell receptor beta chains presented below share a single source sample, sequenced in a study of blood T cell repertoires in COVID-19. The table came from immunoSEQ multiplex PCR; TCRdb's copy has only in-frame clones and leaves some out. The table includes 350,000 to 400,000 clones, roughly 90% detected once. Sequenced input: peripheral blood. Every receptor here comes from a man between 18 and 29 years old with active or convalescent COVID-19.

The V call is TRBV18, the J call TRBJ1-5; a weak D match, TRBD1 (6 bases). The CDR3 has 15 residues. From germline, CDR1 is KGHSH and CDR2 LQKENI. Trimming shortened V by 2 bases and J by 5 bases, and 13 bases separated the two germline ends. CDR3 protein: CASSPRMAGDQPQHF. For the CDR3, the DNA is TGTGCCAGCTCACCAAGGATGGCAGGGGATCAGCCCCAGCATTTT.

This chain connects TRBV4-2 to TRBJ2-2; D ambiguous. The V gene lost 3 bases and the J gene lost 1 base, with 9 bases spanning the gap. Germline loops: CDR1 LGHNA, CDR2 YNFKEQ. The CDR3 is 15 residues long. The DNA of the CDR3 is TGTGCCAGCAGCCAGGCCCGGGTGAACACCGGGGAGCTGTTTTTT. This translates into CASSQARVNTGELFF.

The rearrangement uses TRBV2 and TRBJ2-1; 9 nucleotides match TRBD1. The V gene's germline CDR1 is SNHLY and CDR2 FYNNEI. J gave up 5 bases and V 6 bases, and 2 bases lay outside the gene matches. The CDR3 is 13 amino acids. The CDR3 DNA reads TGTGCCAGCAGGCGGGACAGGGACAATGAGCAGTTCTTC. Its translation is CASRRDRDNEQFF.

The chain has TRBV28 and TRBJ1-2; 7 bases line up with TRBD1. Germline lookup yields CDR1 MDHEN and CDR2 SYDVKM. The V segment lost 6 bases and the J segment 5 bases; nucleotides outside the gene matches: 15. The CDR3 is made up of 16 amino acids. The DNA of the CDR3 is TGTGCCAGCAGCCACAGGGGCAGCCCCGGGTCGTATGGCTACACCTTC. Translated: CASSHRGSPGSYGYTF.

This chain connects TRBV3-1 (or the pseudogene TRBV3-2) to TRBJ2-3; D unresolved. CDR1 and CDR2 from the germline V gene are LGHDT and YNNKEL (reference sequence). V was trimmed by 1 base and J by 0 bases, leaving 8 bases between them. CDR3 length equals 15 residues. The CDR3 bases are TGTGCCAGCAGCCAAGGTCGAACTAGCACAGATACGCAGTATTTT. Amino acids: CASSQGRTSTDTQYF.

V and J are TRBV6-5 and TRBJ1-2; D is possibly TRBD1 (5 bases). This CDR3 is built from 13 residues. The V gene's germline CDR1 is MNHEY and CDR2 SVGAGI. Trimming cost V 2 bases and J 8 bases, with 12 bases left between them. This CDR3 reads CASSYGEGSGYTF. The CDR3 DNA reads as TGTGCCAGCAGTTACGGGGAGGGGAGCGGCTACACCTTC.

This chain links TRBV10-1 with TRBJ1-4, with a tentative D call TRBD1 (5 bases). V lost 0 bases and J lost 5, with 10 bases in between. CDR3 length: 15 residues. CDR1 and CDR2 (germline): WNHNN, SYGVQD (reference sequence). The CDR3 protein is CASSESQGWNEKLFF. In DNA form, the CDR3 reads TGCGCCAGCAGTGAGTCGCAGGGTTGGAATGAAAAACTGTTTTTT.

This chain joins TRBV7-9 and TRBJ1-6, with D hard to call. Germline CDR1 SEHNR, CDR2 FQNEAQ (reference sequence). The CDR3 is made up of 13 amino acids. Trimming cost V 3 bases and J 10 bases, with 10 bases left between them. DNA for the CDR3: TGTGCCAGCAGCTTTCAGGAAAACTCACCCCTCCACTTT. Its protein product is CASSFQENSPLHF.

The chain couples TRBV7-2 to TRBJ2-7; D is possibly TRBD2 (6 bases). The CDR3 is made up of 19 amino acids. CDR1 is SGHTA and CDR2 is FQGNSA in the germline V gene. V lost 1 base to trimming and J lost 6 bases, with 28 bases between them. The chain's CDR3 is CASSLEGLRDRLLSCEQYF. DNA of the CDR3: TGTGCCAGCAGCTTAGAAGGTTTGCGGGATCGGTTGTTAAGCTGCGAGCAGTACTTC.

This chain links TRBV24-1 with TRBJ2-5; 13 positions match TRBD2. This CDR3 is built from 17 residues. Germline lookup yields CDR1 KGHDR and CDR2 SFDVKD. Trimming cost V 4 bases and J 5 bases; bases outside gene matches: 9. CDR3 bases: TGTGCCACCAGTGACTTAGGACTAGCGGGAGACCCGGAGACCCAGTACTTC. It specifies CATSDLGLAGDPETQYF.

J is TRBJ2-7 and V is TRBV21-1; the tabulated D call, TRBD1, remains unverified against the DNA. TRBV21-1 corresponds to a pseudogene. The CDR3 has 15 residues. The CDR3 nucleotides are TGTGCCAGCAGCCCGCCGGGACAGGGACCCTACGAGCAGTACTTC. Translating gives CASSPPGQGPYEQYF.

This clone was seen once. The chain has TRBV29-1 and TRBJ1-2, with unresolved D. Germline V CDR1 and CDR2: SQVTM, ANQGSEA. This CDR3 comprises 15 residues. V was shortened by 1 base and J by 1 base, with 13 bases between the two germline ends. The CDR3 bases are TGCAGCGTTGAAGGGGGTGGAGGACGTAACTATGGCTACACCTTC. Translating it yields CSVEGGGGRNYGYTF.

The chain recombines TRBV9 with TRBJ2-2, with D possibly matching TRBD2 (6 bases). Trimming pared 3 bases from V and 3 bases from J, leaving 12 bases between. The CDR3 is 15 amino acids. Germline values: CDR1 SGDLS, CDR2 YYNGEE. The CDR3 protein is CASSAEGLDTGELFF. The CDR3 region has the DNA TGTGCCAGCAGCGCAGAGGGACTTGACACCGGGGAGCTGTTTTTT. The entire variable domain, with the rest obtained from reference TRBV9 and TRBJ2-2, is as follows: DSGVTQTPKHLITATGQRVTLRCSPRSGDLSVYWYQQSLDQGLQFLIQYYNGEERAKGNILERFSAQQFPDLHSELNLSSLELGDSALYFCASSAEGLDTGELFFGEGSRLTVL.

The V call is TRBV19, the J call TRBJ1-1; no clear D gene. V lost 3 bases and J 7 bases, leaving 15 bases between the germline ends. The germline CDR1 and CDR2 sequences are LNHDA and SQIVND (reference sequence). This CDR3 region has 14 residues. CDR3 sequence (DNA): TGTGCCAGTAGTATCGGAGGCAGTGACCATGAAGCTTTCTTT. Translating gives CASSIGGSDHEAFF.

V and J are TRBV19 and TRBJ1-5, with TRBD1 identical over 7 bases. The trim removed 6 bases at V and 3 bases at J, leaving 11 bases unmatched. This CDR3 spans 16 amino acids. Germline V CDR1 and CDR2: LNHDA, SQIVND (reference sequence). The CDR3 sequence: CASRNDRVGNNQPQHF. The CDR3 nucleotides are TGTGCCAGTAGAAACGACAGGGTGGGAAACAATCAGCCCCAGCATTTT.

V usage is TRBV7-9 and J usage is TRBJ2-7; the D gene is possibly TRBD2 (5 bases). CDR3 length equals 14 residues. Germline CDR1 is SEHNR and CDR2 is FQNEAQ (reference sequence). Trimming removed 6 bases from V and 6 bases from J, with 18 bases in between. The CDR3 nucleotides read TGTGCCAGCAGACCGCCTCGCACGGACTCCGAGCAGTACTTC. It codes for CASRPPRTDSEQYF.

The CDR3 sequence is CASSQQGATNEKLFF. The CDR3 region has the DNA TGCGCCAGCAGCCAACAGGGTGCAACTAATGAAAAACTGTTTTTT. This rearrangement joins TRBV4-1 to TRBJ1-4; D may be TRBD1 (5 bases). Trimming took 2 bases from V and 0 from J, leaving 7 bases between them. The CDR3 length is 15 residues. Germline V gene lookup returns CDR1 MGHRA and CDR2 YSYEKL.

The V and J genes are TRBV5-1 and TRBJ1-1; D ambiguous. Looked up from germline, CDR1 is SGHRS and CDR2 is YFSETQ. With 1 base removed from V and 5 bases from J, the gap between germline ends came to 9 bases. The CDR3 is 13 amino acids. CDR3 in amino acids: CASSLYAGTEAFF. In DNA, the CDR3 is TGCGCCAGCAGCTTGTATGCGGGGACTGAAGCTTTCTTT.